This TCR beta chain comes out of a study of early T cells in non-severe SARS-CoV-2 infection. Study context: The chains were unpaired, and the sequenced material was bulk RNA from unsorted whole blood.

In the library, individual cDNA molecules carried attached unique molecular identifiers. TCRdb used MiXCR to reprocess the 5' RACE reads, holding one entry per CDR3 protein. The sample lists about 64,000 distinct CDR3 sequences, roughly a sixth seen once, with about 8.8% in the top ten. This clonotype has only a few counts. The germline V gene encodes CDR1 LGHNA and CDR2 YSLEER. Trimming took off 5 bases at V and 7 bases at J, with 21 bases between the two ends. The CDR3 covers 17 residues. The source was whole blood, collected at baseline. The TCR sequence derives from an adult who was a healthcare worker with PCR-confirmed SARS-CoV-2 infection or an uninfected control (not recorded which). The V and J genes are TRBV4-3 and TRBJ1-6, with D hard to call. CDR3 in amino acids: CASSYHPAPIGNSPLHF. CDR3 DNA: TGCGCCAGCAGCTACCACCCAGCACCGATTGGAAATTCACCCCTCCACTTT.